The next 22 T cell receptor beta chains were all read from a single sample in a study of T cell responses to AZD1222 COVID-19 vaccine. TCRdb keeps only in-frame clones here, not all; method: immunoSEQ multiplex PCR. There are 120,000 or so clones in the sample; around 90% occur only once, and 1.6% lies in the top ten. The sample here was peripheral blood, taken on day 0 of AZD1222 vaccination. These TCRs come from an adult in good health.

Of note for this clone: The sample has other DNA sequences that encode this CDR3 too. This sequence joins TRBV7-2 and TRBJ1-5; D is perhaps TRBD1 (6 bases). The V gene lost 4 bases and the J gene lost 4 bases, with 14 bases spanning the gap. This CDR3 contains 15 residues. Per the germline V gene, CDR1 is SGHTA and CDR2 is FQGNSA. CDR3 residues: CASSSGVFGNQPQHF. The CDR3 DNA sequence: TGTGCCAGCAGCTCAGGGGTTTTCGGTAATCAGCCCCAGCATTTT.

This clone was picked up a small number of times. The chain employs TRBV2 and TRBJ1-4, with a tentative D call TRBD1 (5 bases). The V and J ends lost 11 bases and 0 bases respectively, with 16 bases between them. There are 15 residues in the CDR3. The germline V gene has CDR1 SNHLY and CDR2 FYNNEI. CDR3 nucleotides: TGTGCCGCGACGATTGGGACGGCAACTAATGAAAAACTGTTTTTT. The encoded protein is CAATIGTATNEKLFF.

J is TRBJ2-7 and V is TRBV6-5; the match to TRBD1 covers 7 bases. The CDR3 spans 13 residues. Germline assignment: CDR1 MNHEY and CDR2 SVGAGI. V shed 6 bases and J 9 bases; nucleotides not matched to a gene: 11. CDR3 sequence reads: CASSPNRGTVQYF. The CDR3 DNA reads TGTGCCAGCAGCCCCAACAGGGGTACGGTGCAGTACTTC.

This clone was counted a single time. Germline is not matched at one junction end, which may reflect a read error. The gene calls are TRBV27 and TRBJ2-7, with 13 bases lining up with TRBD2. This CDR3 has 13 amino acids. From germline, CDR1 is MNHEY and CDR2 SMNVEV (reference sequence). This CDR3 is CASSRTSGGQLTF. CDR3 nucleotides: TGTGCCAGCAGTCGGACTAGCGGGGGCCAACTAACCTTC.

On this clone: One junction end does not reproduce the germline sequence, and a read error may be involved. The V call is TRBV7-6, the J call TRBJ1-1; D may be TRBD1 (5 bases). Germline assignment: CDR1 SGHVS and CDR2 FNYEAQ. The CDR3 length is 16 residues. The CDR3 is CASSPKRTTTNTEAFF. CDR3 DNA sequence: TGCGCCAGCAGCCCCAAGAGGACAACGACGAACACTGAAGCTTTCTTT.

DNA of the CDR3: TGTGCCACCAGCAGCGGACATGAGGGGCCCCAGCATTTT. Its translation is CATSSGHEGPQHF. The chain joins TRBV15 to TRBJ1-5; the D gene is possibly TRBD1 (5 bases). Trimming pared 3 bases from V and 9 bases from J, leaving 12 bases between. The CDR3 has 13 amino acids. Germline V gene data show CDR1 as LNHNV and CDR2 as YYDKDF (reference sequence).

The table lists this clone with a count of one. The rearrangement links TRBV19 to TRBJ2-7; 7 nucleotides agree with TRBD1. After removal of 5 bases from V and 2 bases from J, the junction contained 6 bases not matched to a gene. The CDR3 runs 14 residues. Germline loops: CDR1 LNHDA, CDR2 SQIVND (reference sequence). CDR3 DNA sequence: TGTGCCAGTAGTCCCCGGACAGGTGCCTACGAGCAGTACTTC. Protein sequence: CASSPRTGAYEQYF.

By share, this clone counts as medium-sized. The V call is TRBV12-3 or TRBV12-4, the J call TRBJ2-2, with unresolved D. This CDR3 contains 13 residues. V was clipped by 3 bases and J by 10 bases, with 12 bases between them. The CDR3: CASSLPRNTELFF. The CDR3 DNA reads as TGTGCCAGCAGTTTGCCCCGGAACACGGAGCTGTTTTTT.

The chain employs TRBV6-5 and TRBJ1-2, with D uncertain. Germline values: CDR1 MNHEY, CDR2 SVGAGI. The V end was cut by 3 bases, the J end by 8 bases, with 10 bases between. This CDR3 is built from 12 residues. In nucleotides, the CDR3 is TGTGCCAGCAGTTATTTTAACGGCGGCTACACCTTC. Translating it yields CASSYFNGGYTF.

V gene TRBV5-1 combines with J gene TRBJ1-4; 12 nucleotides agree with TRBD1. The germline V gene has CDR1 SGHRS and CDR2 YFSETQ. V was pared by 3 bases and J by 7 bases, with 4 bases of the junction left unmatched. The CDR3 is made up of 15 amino acids. The CDR3 bases are TGCGCCAGCAGCTGGCTGGGACAGGGGGCTGAAAAACTGTTTTTT. Encoded protein: CASSWLGQGAEKLFF.

The chain combines TRBV5-1 with TRBJ2-2, with D uncertain. The V gene lost 0 bases and the J gene lost 7 bases, with 7 bases spanning the gap. The CDR3 runs 13 residues. Looked up from germline, CDR1 is SGHRS and CDR2 is YFSETQ. For the CDR3, the DNA is TGCGCCAGCAGCTTGGTAGTCGACGGGGAGCTGTTTTTT. Protein: CASSLVVDGELFF.

The J gene is TRBJ1-5, the V gene TRBV18; TRBD1 is a possible D gene (5 bases). CDR3 length equals 13 residues. CDR1 and CDR2 (germline): KGHSH, LQKENI. V lost 6 bases and J 8 bases, leaving 14 bases between the germline ends. For the CDR3, the DNA is TGTGCCAGCTCGACGGGGACTGTTGAGCCCCAGCATTTT. Translating it yields CASSTGTVEPQHF.

The J gene is TRBJ1-5, the V gene TRBV19; TRBD1 matches 8 bases. V trimming: 1 base; J trimming: 3 bases; junction bases outside the gene matches: 11. This CDR3 has 18 amino acids. CDR1 is LNHDA, CDR2 SQIVND, per germline (reference sequence). CDR3 in amino acids: CASSIGNRGGPYNQPQHF. CDR3 coding DNA: TGTGCCAGTAGTATAGGGAACAGGGGGGGTCCGTACAATCAGCCCCAGCATTTT.

The rearrangement joins TRBV5-4 to TRBJ2-6; D possibly corresponds to TRBD1 (5 bases). Trimming pared 0 bases from V and 2 bases from J, leaving 6 bases between. The CDR3 contains 15 residues. CDR1 is SGHNT, CDR2 YYREEE, per germline (reference sequence). CDR3 bases: TGTGCCAGCAGCTTGGGGGGCACTGGGGCCAACGTCCTGACTTTC. As protein: CASSLGGTGANVLTF.

The gene calls are TRBV9 and TRBJ2-3, with D unclear. Trimming took off 3 bases at V and 2 bases at J, with 7 bases between the two ends. This CDR3 is 13 amino acids long. Germline assignment: CDR1 SGDLS and CDR2 YYNGEE. The CDR3 loop reads CASSAPNTDTQYF. The CDR3 DNA reads TGTGCCAGCAGCGCGCCTAACACAGATACGCAGTATTTT.

This rearrangement joins TRBV7-2 to TRBJ1-4; TRBD1 might be the D (6 bases). Trimming removed 0 bases from V and 8 bases from J, with 10 bases in between. This CDR3 has 14 residues. Germline CDR1 and CDR2: SGHTA and FQGNSA. CDR3: CASSLAGQGEKLFF. In DNA form, the CDR3 reads TGTGCCAGCAGCTTAGCGGGCCAGGGGGAAAAACTGTTTTTT.

Details on this clone: Germline and junction disagree at one end, which may indicate a read error. The chain combines TRBV11-2 with TRBJ2-3; D is unclear. Germline V lookup: CDR1 SGHAT, CDR2 FQNNGV. The CDR3 is 13 amino acids. CDR3 sequence (DNA): TGTGCCAGCAGTTTAGTAAACACCGATACGCAGTATTTT. It specifies CASSLVNTDTQYF.

The CDR3 nucleotides are TGTGCCAGCTCACCGGGGGGCGGTACGGCTGAAGCTTTCTTT. This codes for CASSPGGGTAEAFF. This chain links TRBV18 with TRBJ1-1, with TRBD1 as a possible D gene (6 bases). The CDR3 runs to 14 residues. V lost 3 bases and J 6 bases, leaving 14 bases between the germline ends. Germline-derived CDR1 and CDR2 are KGHSH and LQKENI.

The chain uses TRBV12-3 or TRBV12-4 and TRBJ1-2; TRBD1 aligns across 8 bases. V trimming: 6 bases; J trimming: 4 bases; junction bases outside the gene matches: 4. This CDR3 is 13 amino acids long. In nucleotides, the CDR3 is TGTGCCAGCAGCTTACAGGGGGGCTATGGCTACACCTTC. Protein product: CASSLQGGYGYTF.

The rearrangement links TRBV19 to TRBJ1-2, with no clear D. The CDR3 runs to 11 residues. V was pared by 7 bases and J by 1 base, with 4 bases between. Germline V gives CDR1 LNHDA, CDR2 SQIVND (reference sequence). CDR3 bases: TGTGCCAGTAACAGTAACTATGGCTACACCTTC. Protein product: CASNSNYGYTF.

V and J are TRBV3-1 (or the pseudogene TRBV3-2) and TRBJ2-1, with D possibly matching TRBD1 (6 bases). V lost 7 bases and J lost 7, with 23 bases in between. CDR3 size: 16 residues. Germline V CDR1 and CDR2: LGHDT, YNNKEL (reference sequence). Here the CDR3 DNA reads TGTGCCAGCACCCGCCCGGCGATAGGGGGAAAGAATGAGCAGTTCTTC. This encodes CASTRPAIGGKNEQFF.

The chain employs TRBV14 and TRBJ1-2; D possibly corresponds to TRBD1 (5 bases). Germline values: CDR1 SGHDN, CDR2 FVKESK. The CDR3 is made up of 14 amino acids. V lost 0 bases to trimming and J lost 8 bases, with 13 bases between them. The CDR3 sequence: CASSQDPGWVGYTF. CDR3 sequence (DNA): TGTGCCAGCAGCCAAGATCCAGGGTGGGTCGGCTACACCTTC.